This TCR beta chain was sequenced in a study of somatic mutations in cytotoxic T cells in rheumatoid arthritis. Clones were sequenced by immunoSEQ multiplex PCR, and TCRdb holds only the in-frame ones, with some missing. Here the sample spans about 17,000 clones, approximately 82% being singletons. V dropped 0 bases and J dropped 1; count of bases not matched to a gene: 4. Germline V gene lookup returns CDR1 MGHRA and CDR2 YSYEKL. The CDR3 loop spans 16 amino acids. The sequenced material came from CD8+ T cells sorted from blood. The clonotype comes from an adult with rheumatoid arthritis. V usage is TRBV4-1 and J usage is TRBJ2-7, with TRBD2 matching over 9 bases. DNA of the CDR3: TGCGCCAGCAGCCAAGATGTCGCGGGAGGGTCCTACGAGCAGTACTTC. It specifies CASSQDVAGGSYEQYF.